The 22 T cell receptor beta chains reported below all come from one sample, sequenced in a study of shared clonotypes between healthy human individuals (dated by TCRdb to the early 2020s). Library prep was done by the immunoSEQ multiplex PCR assay. Drawn from immuneACCESS, this table holds only the in-frame rearrangements with V and J called that TCRdb kept. Clones are partly lost; checked studies trace under half to an unresolved V gene and leave the rest unexplained. In this sample the table shows 900,000 to 1,200,000 clones, approximately 80% of which occur a single time. Clones ranked in the top ten supply roughly 0.65% of the sample. The sequenced material came from memory CD4+ T cells from PBMCs. The cell subset or site label, as the study defines it: CD45RA-negative fraction. The receptors originated from a man aged 18-30 years in good health. Some clones in this sample may be carry-over from other donors' samples.

This clone has a handful of counts. The chain joins TRBV27 to TRBJ2-7, with 10 bases fitting TRBD2. J was trimmed by 5 bases and V by 4 bases; bases with no gene match: 11. There are 16 residues in the CDR3. CDR1 and CDR2 from the germline V gene are MNHEY and SMNVEV (reference sequence). The DNA for the CDR3 is TGTGCCAGCAGTTCGCTAGCTAGCGGGAGTCGCAACGAGCAGTACTTC. It codes for CASSSLASGSRNEQYF.

J is TRBJ2-1 and V is TRBV6-4; 8 bases align to TRBD1. V gave up 3 bases and J gave up 6 bases; unmatched junction bases: 7. The CDR3 has 15 amino acids. The germline CDR1 and CDR2 sequences are MRHNA and SNTAGT. The CDR3 region is CASSEWQGAGNEQFF. The CDR3 DNA is TGTGCCAGCAGTGAGTGGCAGGGGGCAGGCAATGAGCAGTTCTTC.

The V call is TRBV6-1, the J call TRBJ2-1; 9 nucleotides align to TRBD1. V trimming: 3 bases; J trimming: 4 bases; junction bases outside the gene matches: 7. CDR1 MNHNS and CDR2 SASEGT come from the germline V gene. This CDR3 region has 16 residues. The CDR3 region is CASSEFRTGEYNEQFF. Written as DNA, the CDR3 is TGTGCCAGCAGTGAGTTTAGGACAGGGGAGTACAATGAGCAGTTCTTC.

The genes are TRBV28 and TRBJ2-7; no clear D gene. In germline, CDR1 is MDHEN, CDR2 SYDVKM. This CDR3 is 12 amino acids long. V lost 7 bases, J lost 2 bases, and 9 bases lay in between. CDR3 protein: CASNSKTYEQYF. As DNA, the CDR3 is TGTGCCAGCAACTCGAAAACCTACGAGCAGTACTTC.

In its sample, this clone was seen a few times. The chain has TRBV7-2 and TRBJ1-5, with 12 bases identical to TRBD1. The germline gives CDR1 SGHTA, CDR2 FQGNSA. The CDR3 totals 15 residues. J lost 9 bases, V lost 1 base, and 4 bases had no gene match. DNA of the CDR3: TGTGCCAGCAGCTTAGAAGGGACAGGGGGCGCGCCCCAGCATTTT. Amino acids: CASSLEGTGGAPQHF. Full variable domain (outside the CDR3, taken from reference TRBV7-2 and TRBJ1-5): GAGVSQSPSNKVTEKGKDVELRCDPISGHTALYWYRQSLGQGLEFLIYFQGNSAPDKSGLPSDRFSAERTGGSVSTLTIQRTQQEDSAVYLCASSLEGTGGAPQHFGDGTRLSIL.

This chain links TRBV19 with TRBJ2-5, with D possibly matching TRBD2 (6 bases). The CDR3 sequence is 17 residues long. V gave up 4 bases and J gave up 2 bases, with 20 bases separating them. Germline assignment: CDR1 LNHDA and CDR2 SQIVND (reference sequence). The CDR3 loop reads CASSTPRGRAAQETQYF. CDR3 DNA: TGTGCCAGTAGTACACCGCGGGGAAGGGCGGCACAAGAGACCCAGTACTTC.

This clone was seen more than once but under ten times. V is TRBV5-6 and J is TRBJ2-5, with 10 bases that match TRBD2. V shed 3 bases, J shed 5 bases, and the junction held 7 bases outside the gene matches. The CDR3 totals 15 residues. Germline values: CDR1 SGHDT, CDR2 YYEEEE. The CDR3 region is CASSSRTSGGETQYF. Written as DNA, the CDR3 is TGTGCCAGCAGCTCCCGGACTAGCGGTGGGGAGACCCAGTACTTC.

The chain combines TRBV9 with TRBJ1-2; weak D call: TRBD1 (6 bases). CDR1 and CDR2 (germline): SGDLS, YYNGEE. CDR3 length: 15 residues. The ends were cut back, 3 bases at V and 4 bases at J, with 16 bases in the middle. The CDR3 region is CASSASGGRSYGYTF. In nucleotides, the CDR3 is TGTGCCAGCAGCGCGTCGGGGGGCAGGAGCTATGGCTACACCTTC.

This clone appeared once. The chain has TRBV2 and TRBJ2-1, with 8 bases identical to TRBD2. The CDR3 consists of 15 residues. Germline CDR1 and CDR2: SNHLY and FYNNEI. V shed 5 bases and J 3 bases; nucleotides not matched to a gene: 6. This chain's CDR3 is CASSRSGRGYNEQFF. The CDR3 DNA is TGTGCCAGCAGTCGCAGCGGGAGAGGCTACAATGAGCAGTTCTTC.

Concerning this clone: In the same sample, other DNA sequences code for this CDR3. The chain employs TRBV28 and TRBJ2-7, with TRBD1 matching over 7 bases. Germline V CDR1 and CDR2: MDHEN, SYDVKM. The CDR3 sequence is 12 residues long. With V trimmed by 7 bases and J by 0 bases, 0 bases remained unmatched. CDR3 in amino acids: CASNRGSYEQYF. CDR3 sequence (DNA): TGTGCCAGCAACAGGGGCTCCTACGAGCAGTACTTC. Full variable domain (rest looked up from reference TRBV28 and TRBJ2-7): DVKVTQSSRYLVKRTGEKVFLECVQDMDHENMFWYRQDPGLGLRLIYFSYDVKMKEKGDIPEGYSVSREKKERFSLILESASTNQTSMYLCASNRGSYEQYFGPGTRLTVT.

The chain combines TRBV27 with TRBJ1-1; no firm D call. V shed 2 bases and J shed 5 bases, with 9 bases lying between them. The CDR3 has 13 residues. Germline CDR1 is MNHEY and CDR2 is SMNVEV (reference sequence). CDR3 protein: CASSLVGWTEAFF. CDR3 DNA: TGTGCCAGCAGTTTAGTGGGTTGGACTGAAGCTTTCTTT.

This clone showed up just once. This chain links TRBV6-1 with TRBJ1-1, with D possibly matching TRBD1 (6 bases). V lost 5 bases and J lost 4, with 11 bases in between. This CDR3 is built from 13 residues. Germline V gives CDR1 MNHNS, CDR2 SASEGT. The CDR3 bases are TGTGCCAGCAGTCCAGAAGGGGGCACTGAAGCTTTCTTT. Amino acid sequence: CASSPEGGTEAFF.

This rearrangement joins TRBV6-5 to TRBJ2-1; a possible D gene is TRBD2 (5 bases). Germline CDR1 reads MNHEY; CDR2 reads SVGAGI. Deletions cut 0 bases from V and 10 bases from J, with 10 bases between. CDR3 length: 13 residues. CDR3 DNA: TGTGCCAGCAGTTACTCGCGGGTCAGAGAGCAGTTCTTC. Protein sequence: CASSYSRVREQFF.

The chain employs TRBV5-1 and TRBJ1-3; D unclear. CDR1 is SGHRS, CDR2 YFSETQ, per germline. This CDR3 has 14 residues. V was trimmed by 0 bases and J by 0 bases, leaving 4 bases between them. Here the CDR3 reads CASSLEVSGNTIYF. CDR3 nucleotides: TGCGCCAGCAGCTTGGAAGTCTCTGGAAACACCATATATTTT.

The CDR3 sequence: CASSTGVRSYEQYF. CDR3 DNA: TGTGCCAGCAGCACGGGGGTTCGTTCCTACGAGCAGTACTTC. The genes are TRBV11-2 and TRBJ2-7, with D tentatively TRBD2 (6 bases). V was cut by 5 bases and J by 1 base, with 12 bases left in between. CDR3 length equals 14 residues. Germline values: CDR1 SGHAT, CDR2 FQNNGV.

The V gene is TRBV5-1, the J gene TRBJ2-3, with a tentative D call TRBD2 (5 bases). The V gene's germline CDR1 is SGHRS and CDR2 YFSETQ. This CDR3 spans 14 amino acids. Trimming left V 0 bases short and J 2 bases short, with 7 bases between. This CDR3 is CASSLVLATDTQYF. CDR3 in DNA: TGCGCCAGCAGCTTGGTGCTAGCCACAGATACGCAGTATTTT.

In its sample, this clone was seen a few times. Different DNA sequences within this sample yield the same CDR3. V is TRBV7-3 and J is TRBJ2-5; possibly TRBD2 for D (6 bases). Trimming shortened V by 5 bases and J by 1 base, and 8 bases separated the two germline ends. Germline loops: CDR1 SGHTA, CDR2 FQGTGA. The CDR3 is 13 residues long. The CDR3 loop is CASSPGSQETQYF. The CDR3 coding sequence is TGTGCCAGCAGCCCCGGGAGCCAAGAGACCCAGTACTTC.

This clone was seen once. This chain connects TRBV5-1 to TRBJ2-5, with 14 bases that match TRBD2. Gene TRBJ2-7 matches the end of the DNA better, so the J call may be wrong. Per germline, CDR1 SGHRS and CDR2 YFSETQ. The CDR3 runs to 19 residues. The CDR3 here is CASSLLGRGTSGSRNEQYF. The CDR3 DNA reads TGCGCCAGCAGCTTGCTGGGAAGGGGGACTAGCGGGAGCCGCAACGAGCAGTACTTC.

The V gene is TRBV18, the J gene TRBJ1-2, with no clear D. The CDR3 is made up of 14 amino acids. Germline-derived CDR1 and CDR2 are KGHSH and LQKENI. The V and J ends lost 1 base and 6 bases respectively, with 12 bases between them. The CDR3 here is CASSPREGNHGYTF. The CDR3 region has the DNA TGTGCCAGCTCACCACGGGAAGGGAATCATGGCTACACCTTC.

The chain combines TRBV9 with TRBJ2-3, with 9 positions matching TRBD2. Trimming took 2 bases from V and 5 from J; bases not matched to a gene: 6. Germline V gene lookup returns CDR1 SGDLS and CDR2 YYNGEE. CDR3 length: 15 residues. The CDR3 DNA sequence: TGTGCCAGCAGCGTGCGGGAGGGCCTGGTAGATACGCAGTATTTT. This encodes CASSVREGLVDTQYF.

The chain couples TRBV7-7 to TRBJ2-3, with D tentatively TRBD1 (5 bases). Looked up from germline, CDR1 is SSHAT and CDR2 is FNYEAQ (reference sequence). The V and J ends lost 5 bases and 1 base respectively, with 19 bases between them. The CDR3 length is 17 residues. The CDR3 region has the DNA TGTGCCAGCAGCCCTGGGGCGGACGCGTGGGGCACAGATACGCAGTATTTT. It is translated as CASSPGADAWGTDTQYF.

The chain carries TRBV15 and TRBJ2-7; D is uncertain. V lost 1 base to trimming and J lost 3 bases, with 13 bases between them. The length of the CDR3 is 15 residues. CDR1 LNHNV and CDR2 YYDKDF come from the germline V gene (reference sequence). CDR3 sequence: CATSRGADTNYEQYF. Written as DNA, the CDR3 is TGTGCCACCAGCAGAGGTGCTGACACCAACTACGAGCAGTACTTC.